This TCR beta chain is from a study of persistence of HIV-infected CD4 T cells. This clone was counted a few times. What it binds is not known. The CDR3 sequence is 16 residues long. Germline V gives CDR1 SGHVS, CDR2 FQNEAQ. J lost 3 bases, V lost 8 bases, and 15 bases had no gene match. Sequencing used immunoSEQ version 4 in survey mode. This table comes from immunoSEQ multiplex PCR, and its TCRdb copy is limited to in-frame clones, with some not included. The table records some 48,000 clones, about 80% of them present only once. Cells were stimulated with CMV-infected fibroblast lysates at 10 ug/mL. CD40L-negative CD69-negative CD45RO-high memory CD4+ T cells were sorted as populations depleted of antigen-responding cells.

Here the sequenced sample was CD4+ T cells sorted from PBMCs after 18-hour stimulation, taken from a patient who received antiretroviral therapy. The sequence came from an adult man with HIV who was CMV-seropositive. The V and J genes are TRBV7-8 and TRBJ1-2; 7 bases agree with TRBD1. The CDR3 region is CASQKEGSGGDYGYTF. The CDR3 bases are TGTGCCAGCCAGAAAGAGGGATCAGGGGGTGACTATGGCTACACCTTC.